Here is one TCR beta chain with its context. What it binds is unknown. RNA transcripts yielded amplified TCR beta CDR3 regions. The HTBI primer set served for first-round RT-PCR of the TCR CDR3. TCRdb passed the multiplex PCR reads through MiXCR, listing each CDR3 protein once. Here the sample spans almost 600,000 distinct CDR3 sequences, about 43% being singletons. This sample was taken from a study of T cells in Graves' hyperthyroidism and ophthalmopathy. Study-wide results and limits: Blood also held most thyroid clonotypes expanded beyond 0.001. A 13 V-J model separated ophthalmopathy from stable hyperthyroidism.

In making diagnoses, clinical symptoms, serum thyroxine and TRAb, thyroid ultrasound and orbital computed tomography were all used. The J segment lost 0 bases and the V segment lost 6 bases, leaving 3 bases of the junction unmatched. Germline CDR1 and CDR2: SNHLY and FYNNEI. The CDR3 totals 14 residues. The chain employs TRBV2 and TRBJ2-3, with TRBD1 matching 7 bases. The sequenced material came from peripheral blood or thyroid tissue (not recorded which). This TCR was recovered from a woman aged 18-35 years with Graves' hyperthyroidism. The CDR3 protein is CASRGTASTDTQYF. DNA of the CDR3: TGTGCCAGCAGAGGGACAGCCAGCACAGATACGCAGTATTTT.